Presented here are 31 T cell receptor beta chains from one specimen sequenced in a study of Graves' ophthalmopathy and Graves' hyperthyroidism. Transcripts of RNA were the source for amplifying TCR beta CDR3 regions. First-round RT-PCR used HTBI primers; second-round multiplex PCR followed. TCRdb passed the multiplex PCR reads through MiXCR, listing each CDR3 protein once. The table includes some 380,000 distinct CDR3 sequences, 15% detected once. Specimen: peripheral blood. The receptor set was obtained from a woman under 30 with stable Graves' hyperthyroidism.

V gene TRBV6-2 or TRBV6-3 combines with J gene TRBJ2-6, with TRBD2 identical over 9 bases. CDR1 and CDR2 (germline): MNHEY, SVGEGT. V shed 5 bases, J shed 0 bases, and the junction held 5 bases outside the gene matches. The CDR3 is 17 residues long. CDR3 loop: CASSVLAGLSGANVLTF. For the CDR3, the DNA is TGTGCCAGCAGTGTACTAGCGGGTCTCTCTGGGGCCAACGTCCTGACTTTC.

Remarks on this clonotype: Since no conserved phenylalanine or tryptophan closes the CDR3, a read error is the likely cause. The genes are TRBV6-2 or TRBV6-3 and TRBJ1-1, with D possibly matching TRBD1 (6 bases). There are 13 residues in the CDR3. V was clipped by 8 bases and J by 1 base, with 11 bases between them. CDR1 MNHEY and CDR2 SVGEGT come from the germline V gene. This CDR3 reads CASGGQTNTEAFY. CDR3 nucleotide sequence: TGTGCCAGCGGAGGACAGACGAACACTGAAGCTTTCTAT.

This clonotype was counted ten times or more. V is TRBV19 and J is TRBJ2-2; D might be TRBD1 (6 bases). The V end lost 10 bases, the J end lost 4 bases, and 16 bases lay between the germline ends. Germline V gene sequence: CDR1 LNHDA, CDR2 SQIVND (reference sequence). The CDR3 sequence is 14 residues long. This chain's CDR3 is CATRGTVGTGELFF. The CDR3 DNA reads TGTGCCACCAGGGGTACAGTGGGCACCGGGGAGCTGTTTTTT.

This clonotype has a count of ten or more. This chain uses TRBV5-1 with TRBJ2-7; weak D call: TRBD1 (6 bases). Germline V CDR1 and CDR2: SGHRS, YFSETQ. This CDR3 region has 17 residues. V was trimmed by 1 base and J by 5 bases, leaving 22 bases between them. CDR3 in amino acids: CASSLSGTRRSDDEQYF. For the CDR3, the DNA is TGCGCCAGCAGCTTGTCCGGGACACGGAGATCGGACGACGAGCAGTACTTC.

This clonotype was seen ten or more times. V usage is TRBV6-1 and J usage is TRBJ1-1; a possible D gene is TRBD1 (5 bases). This CDR3 spans 13 amino acids. CDR1 and CDR2 from the germline V gene are MNHNS and SASEGT. Trimming cost V 6 bases and J 8 bases, with 16 bases left between them. CDR3 loop: CASSHNQGLEAFF. The CDR3 nucleotides read TGTGCCAGCAGCCACAACCAGGGTTTAGAAGCTTTCTTT.

This clonotype was observed a few times. This chain links TRBV5-1 with TRBJ2-3; TRBD2 matches 14 bases. The germline gives CDR1 SGHRS, CDR2 YFSETQ. The CDR3 spans 15 residues. Losses at the gene ends were 4 bases for V and 7 bases for J; bases not matched to a gene: 5. As DNA, the CDR3 is TGCGCCAGCAGCGCGGGACTAGCGGGGGAAAATACGCAGTATTTT. It translates to CASSAGLAGENTQYF. Drawing the rest from reference TRBV5-1 and TRBJ2-3, the complete variable domain is KAGVTQTPRYLIKTRGQQVTLSCSPISGHRSVSWYQQTPGQGLQFLFEYFSETQRNKGNFPGRFSGRQFSNSRSEMNVSTLELGDSALYLCASSAGLAGENTQYFGPGTRLTVL.

The chain carries TRBV6-7 and TRBJ1-1, with D maybe TRBD1 (6 bases). TRBV6-7 counts as an open reading frame of uncertain function. V lost 6 bases, J lost 6 bases, and 20 bases lay in between. The CDR3 runs to 15 residues. CDR3 sequence: CASSTGQQLIPEAFF. In nucleotides, the CDR3 is TGTGCCAGCAGCACCGGACAGCAGTTGATCCCTGAAGCTTTCTTT.

This clonotype was recorded many times. The chain links TRBV11-2 to TRBJ1-1, with TRBD1 as a possible D gene (6 bases). CDR1 and CDR2 from the germline V gene are SGHAT and FQNNGV. The CDR3 loop spans 14 amino acids. V was trimmed by 0 bases and J by 9 bases, leaving 14 bases between them. The CDR3 sequence is CASSLEQGLLQAFF. The CDR3 coding sequence is TGTGCCAGCAGCTTAGAACAGGGCCTCCTTCAAGCTTTCTTT.

This clonotype was observed many times. The rearrangement links TRBV27 to TRBJ2-5; a possible D gene is TRBD1 (6 bases). This CDR3 has 15 residues. Germline CDR1 and CDR2: MNHEY and SMNVEV (reference sequence). V was cut by 5 bases and J by 0 bases, with 13 bases left in between. The CDR3 bases are TGTGCCAGCAGTCCGCGATGGACAGACCAAGAGACCCAGTACTTC. It yields the protein CASSPRWTDQETQYF.

The gene calls are TRBV6-2 or TRBV6-3 and TRBJ2-3; TRBD2 aligns across 7 bases. The length of the CDR3 is 17 residues. J lost 2 bases, V lost 2 bases, and 10 bases had no gene match. In germline, CDR1 is MNHEY, CDR2 SVGEGT. This CDR3 is CASSYRSGGSDTDTQYF. The CDR3 nucleotides are TGTGCCAGCAGTTACAGGTCGGGGGGATCTGACACAGATACGCAGTATTTT.

This clonotype has ten or more counts. V is TRBV12-3 or TRBV12-4 and J is TRBJ1-1; a weak D match, TRBD1 (6 bases). The CDR3 spans 12 residues. With 4 bases removed from V and 9 bases from J, the gap between germline ends came to 12 bases. DNA of the CDR3: TGTGCCAGCAGTTCAACAGGGTTCCAAGCTTTCTTT. As protein: CASSSTGFQAFF.

This clonotype was recorded many times. The V call is TRBV29-1, the J call TRBJ1-1; D not resolved. Trimming removed 5 bases from V and 0 bases from J, with 16 bases in between. This CDR3 comprises 15 residues. Germline loops: CDR1 SQVTM, CDR2 ANQGSEA. DNA of the CDR3: TGCAGCGTTAAGGACGGCCGACTCATGAACACTGAAGCTTTCTTT. Translation gives CSVKDGRLMNTEAFF.

This clonotype was recorded at least ten times. The chain recombines TRBV11-1 with TRBJ2-5; 7 bases are a match to TRBD2. Germline values: CDR1 SGHAT, CDR2 FQDESV (reference sequence). Trimming removed 2 bases from V and 4 bases from J; junction bases left unmatched: 7. CDR3 length equals 15 residues. Here the CDR3 reads CASSLTRTRGETQYF. The CDR3 DNA follows: TGTGCCAGCAGCTTAACCCGGACTAGGGGAGAGACCCAGTACTTC.

This clonotype has at least ten counts. V gene TRBV20-1 combines with J gene TRBJ2-2, with a tentative D call TRBD1 (6 bases). The ends were cut back, 6 bases at V and 5 bases at J, with 10 bases in the middle. Germline CDR1 DFQATT, CDR2 SNEGSKA (reference sequence). This CDR3 comprises 12 residues. The CDR3 region is CSAKTGTGELFF. The DNA of the CDR3 is TGCAGTGCAAAAACAGGGACCGGGGAGCTGTTTTTT.

This clonotype was detected many times. The V call is TRBV14, the J call TRBJ2-7; D not certain. The germline V gene has CDR1 SGHDN and CDR2 FVKESK. V was cut by 4 bases and J by 0 bases, with 10 bases left in between. CDR3 length: 14 amino acids. The CDR3: CASSPTQSSYEQYF. In DNA, the CDR3 is TGTGCCAGCAGCCCGACACAAAGCTCCTACGAGCAGTACTTC.

Only a few counts were recorded for this clonotype. V is TRBV2 and J is TRBJ1-1, with 11 bases that match TRBD1. Germline CDR1 is SNHLY and CDR2 is FYNNEI. This CDR3 contains 13 residues. After removal of 9 bases from V and 11 bases from J, the junction contained 11 bases not matched to a gene. The CDR3 sequence is CASRDRGVLVAFF. Here the CDR3 DNA reads TGTGCCAGTAGGGACAGGGGGGTGCTGGTGGCTTTCTTT.

This clonotype has ten or more counts. The rearrangement links TRBV7-8 to TRBJ2-5, with TRBD2 identical over 12 bases. J was trimmed by 6 bases and V by 3 bases; bases with no gene match: 14. The CDR3 consists of 18 residues. Germline V CDR1 and CDR2: SGHVS, FQNEAQ. CDR3 sequence (DNA): TGTGCCAGCAGCTTTCTGATGCGGACTAGCGGGGCATCAAAGACCCAGTACTTC. Its protein product is CASSFLMRTSGASKTQYF.

Ten or more counts support this clonotype. DNA for the CDR3: TGTGCCAGCAGTTTGCCAGGGAAGAACACTGAAGCTTTCTTT. Translated, it gives CASSLPGKNTEAFF. The rearrangement joins TRBV12-3 or TRBV12-4 to TRBJ1-1; D is possibly TRBD1 (5 bases). CDR3 length: 14 residues. V was trimmed by 3 bases and J by 1 base, leaving 9 bases between them.

This clonotype was observed at least ten times. CDR3 in DNA: TGCAGCGTTGAACTGGACAGGAAGAACACTGAAGCTTTCTTT. It codes for CSVELDRKNTEAFF. This chain joins TRBV29-1 and TRBJ1-1, with 7 positions matching TRBD1. The CDR3 loop spans 14 amino acids. V trimming: 2 bases; J trimming: 1 base; junction bases outside the gene matches: 4. Germline CDR1 reads SQVTM; CDR2 reads ANQGSEA.

This clonotype has ten or more counts. The chain is built from TRBV11-2 and TRBJ2-5; 8 bases are a match to TRBD2. Germline V lookup: CDR1 SGHAT, CDR2 FQNNGV. The V segment lost 4 bases and the J segment 2 bases; nucleotides outside the gene matches: 6. This CDR3 region has 15 residues. The CDR3 protein is CASSSKPSGQETQYF. The CDR3 region has the DNA TGTGCCAGCAGCTCAAAGCCTAGCGGGCAAGAGACCCAGTACTTC.

This clonotype showed up many times. V is TRBV12-3 or TRBV12-4 and J is TRBJ1-6, with 8 nucleotides matching TRBD1. The CDR3 is made up of 15 amino acids. V lost 6 bases, J lost 10 bases, and 11 bases stayed unmatched. This CDR3 is CASSLGQALGSPLHF. CDR3 in DNA: TGTGCCAGCAGCTTGGGACAGGCCTTGGGATCACCCCTCCACTTT.

Ten or more counts support this clonotype. CDR3 sequence reads: CASGETGNTEAFF. CDR3 bases: TGTGCCAGCGGTGAGACAGGGAACACTGAAGCTTTCTTT. V usage is TRBV7-3 and J usage is TRBJ1-1; D might be TRBD1 (6 bases). Looked up from germline, CDR1 is SGHTA and CDR2 is FQGTGA. There are 13 residues in the CDR3. Trimming stripped 8 bases from V and 1 base from J, with 11 bases between. Full variable domain (rest looked up from reference TRBV7-3 and TRBJ1-1): GAGVSQTPSNKVTEKGKYVELRCDPISGHTALYWYRQSLGQGPEFLIYFQGTGAADDSGLPNDRFFAVRPEGSVSTLKIQRTERGDSAVYLCASGETGNTEAFFGQGTRLTVV.

The chain has TRBV4-1 and TRBJ2-7, with D tentatively TRBD1 or TRBD2 (6 bases each). The V gene lost 4 bases and the J gene lost 3 bases, with 13 bases spanning the gap. CDR3 size: 14 residues. Per the germline V gene, CDR1 is MGHRA and CDR2 is YSYEKL. The CDR3 here is CASSPVGGSYEQYF. For the CDR3, the DNA is TGCGCCAGCAGCCCGGTGGGGGGCAGCTACGAGCAGTACTTC.

This clonotype was seen many times. The chain joins TRBV12-3 or TRBV12-4 to TRBJ2-7, with D unclear. The V end lost 3 bases, the J end lost 5 bases, and 5 bases lay between the germline ends. The CDR3 consists of 11 residues. For the CDR3, the DNA is TGTGCCAGCAGTTTTGGGGACGAGCAGTACTTC. It yields the protein CASSFGDEQYF.

This clonotype was found many times. The rearrangement joins TRBV11-2 to TRBJ2-7; D might be TRBD1 (6 bases). The CDR3 is 12 residues long. V shed 5 bases and J shed 7 bases, with 12 bases lying between them. Germline-derived CDR1 and CDR2 are SGHAT and FQNNGV. CDR3: CASSPGAGEQYF. CDR3 in DNA: TGTGCCAGCAGCCCAGGGGCAGGAGAGCAGTACTTC.

In this sample, this clonotype turned up many times. The chain carries TRBV24-1 and TRBJ2-6; unclear D gene. The CDR3 spans 19 residues. Germline CDR1 KGHDR, CDR2 SFDVKD. V shed 6 bases and J shed 2 bases, with 22 bases lying between them. CDR3 sequence (DNA): TGTGCCACCAGTACTTCCAGGACGCCCCAGAAGGCTGGGGCCAACGTCCTGACTTTC. It specifies CATSTSRTPQKAGANVLTF.

This clonotype has at least ten counts. The CDR3 nucleotides read TGCAGTGCTAGAGGATCGGGGGCGGGAAACTATGGCTACACCTTC. Translating it yields CSARGSGAGNYGYTF. The chain carries TRBV20-1 and TRBJ1-2, with a weak D call TRBD1 (6 bases). The V gene lost 1 base and the J gene lost 2 bases, with 14 bases spanning the gap. Germline V gene sequence: CDR1 DFQATT, CDR2 SNEGSKA (reference sequence). The CDR3 covers 15 residues.

This clonotype was counted many times. The V call is TRBV6-2 or TRBV6-3, the J call TRBJ1-1; no clear D gene. The V and J ends lost 0 bases and 6 bases respectively, with 11 bases between them. Germline V CDR1 and CDR2: MNHEY, SVGEGT. CDR3 size: 14 residues. CDR3 coding DNA: TGTGCCAGCAGTTACTCGATTGGTGGAGCTGAAGCTTTCTTT. It is translated as CASSYSIGGAEAFF.

This clonotype has just one count. This could be a read error, since a much larger clone is one nucleotide away. This chain uses TRBV5-5 with TRBJ2-4, with a tentative D call TRBD2 (7 bases). The CDR3 covers 15 residues. Germline CDR1 reads SGHKS; CDR2 reads YYEKEE (reference sequence). CDR3 bases: TGTACCAGCAGCTTCCGGGGGGCAAGGAGCGACATTCAGTACTTC. Protein sequence: CTSSFRGARSDIQYF.

Comment on this clonotype: A single base separates this from a much larger clone, so it may be a read error. This chain uses TRBV10-2 with TRBJ2-2; D is possibly TRBD1 (6 bases). The CDR3 covers 14 residues. Per the germline V gene, CDR1 is WSHSY and CDR2 is SAAADI. V dropped 6 bases and J dropped 2 bases, with 10 bases sitting between them. CDR3 region: CASSTGINTGELFF. The CDR3 coding sequence is TGCGCCAGCAGCACAGGGATTAACACCGGGGAGCTGTTTTTT.

This clonotype was seen at least ten times. The chain couples TRBV29-1 to TRBJ1-1; D unresolved. Germline loops: CDR1 SQVTM, CDR2 ANQGSEA. The germline V and J ends were trimmed by 8 bases and 0 bases, with 16 bases remaining between them. This CDR3 has 14 amino acids. As DNA, the CDR3 is TGCAGCACACTGACCCAGGCATTGAACACTGAAGCTTTCTTT. Translation gives CSTLTQALNTEAFF.